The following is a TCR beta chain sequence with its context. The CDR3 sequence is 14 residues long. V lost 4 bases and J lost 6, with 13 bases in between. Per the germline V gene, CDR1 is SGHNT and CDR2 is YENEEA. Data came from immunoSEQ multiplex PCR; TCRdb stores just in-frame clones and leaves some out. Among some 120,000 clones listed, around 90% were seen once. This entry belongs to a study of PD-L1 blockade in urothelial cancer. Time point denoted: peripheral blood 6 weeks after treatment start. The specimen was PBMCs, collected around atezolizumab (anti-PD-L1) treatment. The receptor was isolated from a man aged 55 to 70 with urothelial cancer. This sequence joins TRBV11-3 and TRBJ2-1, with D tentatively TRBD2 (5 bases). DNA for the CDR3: TGTGCCAGCAGCTCCGGGCTAGCTGCCAATGAGCAGTTCTTC. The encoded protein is CASSSGLAANEQFF. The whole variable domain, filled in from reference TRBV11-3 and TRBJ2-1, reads EAGVVQSPRYKIIEKKQPVAFWCNPISGHNTLYWYLQNLGQGPELLIRYENEEAVDDSQLPKDRFSAERLKGVDSTLKIQPAELGDSAVYLCASSSGLAANEQFFGPGTRLTVL.